The clone carrying this T cell receptor (beta chain) was counted at least ten times. There were no patients who had received any treatment before thyroid surgery. TCRdb re-called the PCR reads through MiXCR. The sample contains tens of thousands of clones, approximately 24% of which appear only once. Germline V gene lookup returns CDR1 LNHDA and CDR2 SQIVND (reference sequence). With 3 bases removed from V and 3 bases from J, the gap between germline ends came to 5 bases. This CDR3 is 12 amino acids long. This specimen belongs to a study of metastatic and nonmetastatic thyroid tumors. The material sequenced was tumor tissue. The clonotype originates from a female donor with papillary thyroid cancer or a benign thyroid nodule (not recorded which). Some clones in this sample may be carry-over from other donors' samples. V is TRBV19 and J is TRBJ1-1; the D is unclear. CDR3 in amino acids: CASSMRYTEAFF. The CDR3 DNA is TGTGCCAGTAGTATGAGGTACACTGAAGCTTTCTTT.